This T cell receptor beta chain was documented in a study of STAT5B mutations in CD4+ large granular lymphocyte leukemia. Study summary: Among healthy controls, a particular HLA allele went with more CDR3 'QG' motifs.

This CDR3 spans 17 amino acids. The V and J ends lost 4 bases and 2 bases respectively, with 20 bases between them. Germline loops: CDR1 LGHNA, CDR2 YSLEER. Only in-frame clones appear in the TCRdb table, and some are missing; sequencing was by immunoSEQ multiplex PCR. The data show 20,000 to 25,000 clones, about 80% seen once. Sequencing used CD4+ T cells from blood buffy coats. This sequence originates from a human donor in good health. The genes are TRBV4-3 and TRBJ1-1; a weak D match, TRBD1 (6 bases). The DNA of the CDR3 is TGCGCCAGCAGCCGATCCGATAGGGGGGAAAGAAACACTGAAGCTTTCTTT. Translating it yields CASSRSDRGERNTEAFF.